A single sample gave rise to the 17 T cell receptor beta chains below, sequenced in a study of Graves' ophthalmopathy and Graves' hyperthyroidism. Amplified material comprised TCR beta CDR3 regions derived from RNA transcripts. In the first round, RT-PCR was carried out with HTBI primers, and a multiplex PCR formed the second round. TCRdb itself ran the multiplex PCR reads through MiXCR, one entry per CDR3 protein. Here the sample spans 400,000 to 450,000 distinct CDR3 sequences, over 20% being singletons. The specimen was peripheral blood. Receptor source: a woman aged 18-35 years with stable Graves' hyperthyroidism.

The table lists this clonotype with many counts. The chain is built from TRBV20-1 and TRBJ2-5, with D perhaps matching TRBD2 (5 bases). Looked up from germline, CDR1 is DFQATT and CDR2 is SNEGSKA (reference sequence). The CDR3 runs to 11 residues. Deletions cut 1 base from V and 10 bases from J, with 10 bases between. The CDR3 sequence: CSARARRSQYF. The CDR3 DNA follows: TGCAGTGCTAGAGCCCGGAGGAGCCAGTACTTC.

A note on this clonotype: This could be a read error, since a much larger clone is one nucleotide away. The rearrangement uses TRBV15 and TRBJ2-7; TRBD1 or TRBD2 may be the D gene (5 bases each). V lost 0 bases, J lost 4 bases, and 16 bases lay in between. The CDR3 runs 16 residues. The germline V gene encodes CDR1 LNHNV and CDR2 YYDKDF (reference sequence). This CDR3 reads CATSREQGRQGYEQYF. The CDR3 DNA follows: TGTGCCACCAGCAGAGAGCAGGGACGCCAGGGATACGAGCAGTACTTC.

This clonotype was seen repeatedly, ten times or more. This chain uses TRBV20-1 with TRBJ2-7; D gene ambiguous. V lost 2 bases, J lost 0 bases, and 8 bases lay in between. Germline loops: CDR1 DFQATT, CDR2 SNEGSKA (reference sequence). The CDR3 has 13 residues. In nucleotides, the CDR3 is TGCAGTGCTAGAAATGTCTACTCCTACGAGCAGTACTTC. Protein sequence: CSARNVYSYEQYF.

This clonotype was counted at least ten times. V and J are TRBV7-9 and TRBJ1-1; D possibly corresponds to TRBD1 (6 bases). The ends were cut back, 1 base at V and 6 bases at J, with 12 bases in the middle. CDR1 and CDR2 (germline): SEHNR, FQNEAQ (reference sequence). This CDR3 contains 14 residues. CDR3 nucleotides: TGTGCCAGCAGCTTAGGTACAGGGTTGGCTGAAGCTTTCTTT. The encoded protein is CASSLGTGLAEAFF.

The chain combines TRBV11-2 with TRBJ2-5; TRBD1 might be the D (6 bases). CDR3 length: 16 residues. Per germline, CDR1 SGHAT and CDR2 FQNNGV. Trimming cost V 3 bases and J 1 base, with 15 bases left between them. The CDR3 loop is CASSLGTTTFQETQYF. As DNA, the CDR3 is TGTGCCAGCAGCTTGGGGACAACAACTTTCCAAGAGACCCAGTACTTC.

This clonotype showed up many times. The chain recombines TRBV2 with TRBJ2-7; TRBD1 aligns across 9 bases. The CDR3 spans 14 residues. After removal of 7 bases from V and 0 bases from J, the junction contained 4 bases not matched to a gene. The germline gives CDR1 SNHLY, CDR2 FYNNEI. CDR3 in amino acids: CASKGQGSSYEQYF. CDR3 sequence (DNA): TGTGCCAGCAAGGGACAGGGTAGCTCCTACGAGCAGTACTTC.

This sequence joins TRBV2 and TRBJ2-7; 7 nucleotides align to TRBD2. Germline V lookup: CDR1 SNHLY, CDR2 FYNNEI. Losses at the gene ends were 7 bases for V and 4 bases for J; bases not matched to a gene: 10. The CDR3 is made up of 14 amino acids. The CDR3 DNA follows: TGTGCCAGCAAGGCGGGAGTGGAGATTTACGAGCAGTACTTC. Translation gives CASKAGVEIYEQYF.

This clonotype has ten or more counts. The chain carries TRBV6-2 or TRBV6-3 and TRBJ1-2, with no clear D. V shed 6 bases and J shed 4 bases, with 15 bases lying between them. Germline loops: CDR1 MNHEY, CDR2 SVGEGT. This CDR3 region has 14 residues. The CDR3 loop reads CASRGSRFVYGYTF. CDR3 coding DNA: TGTGCCAGCAGAGGGTCTCGGTTCGTCTATGGCTACACCTTC.

Notes on this clonotype: A much larger clone sits a single nucleotide away, making a read error possible. The CDR3 coding sequence is TGTGCCTGGTGGCGCGGCACTGAAGCTTGCTTT. It translates to CAWWRGTEACF. The J gene is TRBJ1-1, the V gene TRBV15; D not resolved. This CDR3 is built from 11 residues. Per germline, CDR1 LNHNV and CDR2 YYDKDF (reference sequence).

This clonotype came up many times. The junction differs from germline at one of its ends, possibly a read error. The chain has TRBV12-3 or TRBV12-4 and TRBJ1-2; D perhaps matches TRBD1 (5 bases). The CDR3 covers 13 residues. For the CDR3, the DNA is TGTGCCAGCAGCCTTAGAGCTTTCCCAGGGAAGTTCTTC. Its protein product is CASSLRAFPGKFF.

This clonotype was observed a few times. The chain is built from TRBV12-3 or TRBV12-4 and TRBJ1-5, with D possibly matching TRBD1 (6 bases). V shed 6 bases and J shed 4 bases, with 7 bases lying between them. The CDR3 is 12 amino acids. This CDR3 reads CASRRGNQPQHF. Here the CDR3 DNA reads TGTGCCAGCAGGAGGGGGAATCAGCCCCAGCATTTT.

At least ten counts were recorded for this clonotype. The V gene is TRBV24-1, the J gene TRBJ2-2; the match to TRBD2 covers 7 bases. The CDR3 sequence is 14 residues long. Per the germline V gene, CDR1 is KGHDR and CDR2 is SFDVKD. J was trimmed by 4 bases and V by 8 bases; bases with no gene match: 6. The CDR3, as DNA: TGTGCCACCATGGGAGGGACGGGCACCGGGGAGCTGTTTTTT. Translating it yields CATMGGTGTGELFF.

The rearrangement joins TRBV7-2 to TRBJ2-1; D remains unclear. V was shortened by 1 base and J by 2 bases, with 9 bases between the two germline ends. Per germline, CDR1 SGHTA and CDR2 FQGNSA. The CDR3 contains 15 residues. The CDR3 here is CASSLEYSTYNEQFF. The CDR3 DNA follows: TGTGCCAGCAGCTTAGAGTACTCTACCTACAATGAGCAGTTCTTC.

This clonotype has a handful of counts. This chain links TRBV6-1 with TRBJ1-2, with unresolved D. The V and J ends lost 4 bases and 7 bases respectively, with 16 bases between them. Per germline, CDR1 MNHNS and CDR2 SASEGT. This CDR3 is built from 14 residues. The chain's CDR3 is CASSGEVSTAGYTF. CDR3 bases: TGTGCCAGCAGTGGAGAGGTGTCTACTGCTGGCTACACCTTC.

This clonotype was counted at least ten times. The chain couples TRBV7-2 to TRBJ2-7, with D tentatively TRBD2 (5 bases). V gave up 4 bases and J gave up 2 bases, with 15 bases separating them. CDR3 length equals 15 residues. CDR1 is SGHTA, CDR2 FQGNSA, per germline. CDR3 coding DNA: TGTGCCAGCAGCTCGTTAGTAGGAGGACCCTACGAGCAGTACTTC. This sequence encodes CASSSLVGGPYEQYF.

Only a few counts were recorded for this clonotype. The CDR3, as DNA: TGCGCCAGCAGCCAATGGACCTCCGGGAGTCCCTACGAGCAGTACTTC. Amino acid sequence: CASSQWTSGSPYEQYF. The rearrangement links TRBV4-1 to TRBJ2-7; possibly TRBD2 for D (6 bases). V was clipped by 2 bases and J by 2 bases, with 16 bases between them. Germline-derived CDR1 and CDR2 are MGHRA and YSYEKL. This CDR3 spans 16 amino acids.

The chain combines TRBV12-3 or TRBV12-4 with TRBJ2-7, with 10 bases matching TRBD1. The junction had 7 bases not matched to a gene; V was cut back by 5 bases and J by 6 bases. The length of the CDR3 is 14 residues. The chain's CDR3 is CASSLRDRGFEQYF. The CDR3 nucleotides are TGTGCCAGCAGTCTCCGGGACAGGGGTTTCGAGCAGTACTTC.